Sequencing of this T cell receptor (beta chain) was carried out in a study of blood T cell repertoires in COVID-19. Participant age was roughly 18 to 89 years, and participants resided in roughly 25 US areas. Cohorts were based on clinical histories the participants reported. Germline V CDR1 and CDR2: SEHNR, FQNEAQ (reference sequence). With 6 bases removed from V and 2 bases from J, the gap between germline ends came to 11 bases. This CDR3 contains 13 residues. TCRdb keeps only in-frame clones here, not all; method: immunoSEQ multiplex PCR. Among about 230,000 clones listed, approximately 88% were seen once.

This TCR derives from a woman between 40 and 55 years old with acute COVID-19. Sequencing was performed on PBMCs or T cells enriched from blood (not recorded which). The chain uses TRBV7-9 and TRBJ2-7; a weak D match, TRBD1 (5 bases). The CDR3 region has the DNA TGTGCCAGCAGTCGGCCGGACACCTACGAGCAGTACGTC. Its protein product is CASSRPDTYEQYV.